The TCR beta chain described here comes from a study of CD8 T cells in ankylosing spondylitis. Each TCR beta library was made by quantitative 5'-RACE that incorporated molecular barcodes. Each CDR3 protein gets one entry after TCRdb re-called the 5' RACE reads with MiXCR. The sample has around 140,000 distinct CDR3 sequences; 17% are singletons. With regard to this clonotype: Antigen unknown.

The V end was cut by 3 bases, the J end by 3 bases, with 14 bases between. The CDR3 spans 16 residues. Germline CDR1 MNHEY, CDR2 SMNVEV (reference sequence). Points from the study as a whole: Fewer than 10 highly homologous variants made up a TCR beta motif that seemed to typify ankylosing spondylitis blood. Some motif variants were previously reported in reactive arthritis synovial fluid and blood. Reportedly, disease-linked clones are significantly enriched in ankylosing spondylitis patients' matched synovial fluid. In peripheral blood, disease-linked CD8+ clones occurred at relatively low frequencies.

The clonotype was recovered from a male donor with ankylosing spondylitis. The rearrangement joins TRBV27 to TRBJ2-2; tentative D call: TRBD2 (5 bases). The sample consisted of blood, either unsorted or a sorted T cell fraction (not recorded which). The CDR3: CASSFLEWGDTGELFF. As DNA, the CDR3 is TGTGCCAGCAGTTTCCTCGAGTGGGGAGACACCGGGGAGCTGTTTTTT.